Following are 9 T cell receptor beta chains from one sample sequenced in a study of lymphopenia after photon versus proton radiotherapy. Data came from immunoSEQ multiplex PCR; TCRdb stores just in-frame clones and leaves some out. The repertoire holds 150,000 or so clones, with about 88% as singletons. Sequenced material: peripheral blood, taken from a patient treated with photon-based radiotherapy. The receptors here all came from a man aged 50 to 60 with gastric cancer.

The V and J genes are TRBV5-1 and TRBJ1-2; 12 positions agree with TRBD1. The CDR3 extends over 14 amino acids. CDR1 is SGHRS, CDR2 YFSETQ, per germline. Trimming removed 4 bases from V and 7 bases from J; junction bases left unmatched: 5. CDR3 amino acids: CASSTGQGASGYTF. The CDR3 DNA is TGCGCCAGCAGCACGGGACAGGGGGCTTCTGGCTACACCTTC.

The gene calls are TRBV5-1 and TRBJ2-7; 7 positions agree with TRBD1. CDR3 length: 14 residues. The V and J ends lost 4 bases and 2 bases, in that order; junction bases with no gene match: 6. Germline V gene data show CDR1 as SGHRS and CDR2 as YFSETQ. CDR3 amino acids: CASSATTGPYEQYF. As DNA, the CDR3 is TGCGCCAGCAGCGCGACGACAGGGCCCTACGAGCAGTACTTC.

The chain links TRBV29-1 to TRBJ2-3; TRBD1 aligns across 9 bases. V was clipped by 8 bases and J by 1 base; unmatched bases: 10. Germline V gene sequence: CDR1 SQVTM, CDR2 ANQGSEA. The CDR3 runs 15 residues. CDR3 coding DNA: TGCAGCACCACACAGGGGGCGTCGGGCACAGATACGCAGTATTTT. This codes for CSTTQGASGTDTQYF.

The rearrangement links TRBV5-6 to TRBJ1-5, with TRBD1 as a possible D gene (6 bases). Per the germline V gene, CDR1 is SGHDT and CDR2 is YYEEEE. The ends were cut back, 3 bases at V and 6 bases at J, with 16 bases in the middle. CDR3 length: 15 amino acids. The CDR3 DNA reads as TGTGCCAGCAGCTCCGCAGAGAGGGGGAGTCAGCCCCAGCATTTT. Translating gives CASSSAERGSQPQHF.

The chain joins TRBV9 to TRBJ1-3; TRBD1 matches at 10 bases. The CDR3 extends over 16 amino acids. The J segment lost 0 bases and the V segment lost 6 bases, leaving 6 bases of the junction unmatched. Germline-derived CDR1 and CDR2 are SGDLS and YYNGEE. The DNA for the CDR3 is TGTGCCAGCACCCCGACAGGGGGCAGCTCTGGAAACACCATATATTTT. Translating gives CASTPTGGSSGNTIYF.

The J gene is TRBJ2-5, the V gene TRBV5-4; D perhaps matches TRBD1 (5 bases). V lost 3 bases, J lost 4 bases, and 7 bases lay in between. CDR3 length equals 12 residues. The germline CDR1 and CDR2 sequences are SGHNT and YYREEE (reference sequence). This CDR3 reads CASSSGLETQYF. For the CDR3, the DNA is TGTGCCAGCAGCTCAGGGTTAGAGACCCAGTACTTC.

The chain carries TRBV19 and TRBJ2-2; D uncertain. The CDR3 length is 15 residues. Trimming removed 4 bases from V and 0 bases from J, with 9 bases in between. Per the germline V gene, CDR1 is LNHDA and CDR2 is SQIVND (reference sequence). The CDR3 DNA is TGTGCCAGTAGTACGGACGGATCGAACACCGGGGAGCTGTTTTTT. Translating it yields CASSTDGSNTGELFF.

The CDR3 coding sequence is TGTGCCAGCAGATTGCGGGTCTCCTCGAATGAAAAACTGTTTTTT. Translation gives CASRLRVSSNEKLFF. The rearrangement links TRBV6-6 to TRBJ1-4, with D unclear. From germline, CDR1 is MNHNY and CDR2 SVGAGI (reference sequence). V gave up 6 bases and J gave up 5 bases, with 16 bases separating them. The CDR3 is 15 residues long.

In this sample, this clone turned up once. The V call is TRBV5-1, the J call TRBJ1-1; D remains unclear. Germline CDR1 SGHRS, CDR2 YFSETQ. Trimming shortened V by 3 bases and J by 5 bases, and 11 bases separated the two germline ends. This CDR3 is built from 13 residues. CDR3 sequence (DNA): TGCGCCAGCAGCTGGGATGGTGGGACTGAAGCTTTCTTT. It encodes CASSWDGGTEAFF.